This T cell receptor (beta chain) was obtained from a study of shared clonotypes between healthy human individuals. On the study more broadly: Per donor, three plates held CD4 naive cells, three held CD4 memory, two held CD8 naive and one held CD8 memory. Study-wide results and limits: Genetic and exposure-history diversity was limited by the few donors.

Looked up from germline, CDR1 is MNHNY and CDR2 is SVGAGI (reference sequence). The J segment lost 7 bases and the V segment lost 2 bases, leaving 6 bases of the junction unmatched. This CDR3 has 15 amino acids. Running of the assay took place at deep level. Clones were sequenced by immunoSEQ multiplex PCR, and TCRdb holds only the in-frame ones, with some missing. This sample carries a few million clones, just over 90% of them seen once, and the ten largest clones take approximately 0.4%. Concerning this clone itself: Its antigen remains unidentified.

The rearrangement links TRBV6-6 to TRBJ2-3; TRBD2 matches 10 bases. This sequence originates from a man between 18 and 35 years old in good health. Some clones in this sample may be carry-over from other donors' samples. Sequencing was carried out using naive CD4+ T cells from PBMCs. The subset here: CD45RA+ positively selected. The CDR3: CASSYGSSGRNTQYF. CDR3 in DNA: TGTGCCAGCAGTTACGGATCTAGCGGGAGAAATACGCAGTATTTT.